Presented here are 28 T cell receptor beta chains from one specimen sequenced in a study of blood T cell repertoires in COVID-19. Assay used: immunoSEQ multiplex PCR; TCRdb lists only in-frame clones, some missing. The table shows a few hundred thousand clones, with roughly 81% occurring only once. The sample consisted of PBMCs or T cells enriched from blood (not recorded which). These receptors all stem from a woman aged 50 to 60 who had been exposed to COVID-19.

The rearrangement links TRBV19 to TRBJ2-3; tentative D call: TRBD1 (5 bases). Germline lookup yields CDR1 LNHDA and CDR2 SQIVND (reference sequence). This CDR3 spans 14 amino acids. V was pared by 5 bases and J by 4 bases, with 13 bases between. In nucleotides, the CDR3 is TGTGCCAGTAGTGACCGCAGGGTCCCAGATACGCAGTATTTT. Translated: CASSDRRVPDTQYF.

This sequence joins TRBV5-4 and TRBJ2-3; D gene ambiguous. Germline V gene sequence: CDR1 SGHNT, CDR2 YYREEE (reference sequence). V was cut by 0 bases and J by 3 bases, with 5 bases left in between. There are 13 residues in the CDR3. In nucleotides, the CDR3 is TGTGCCAGCAGCTTGGGGGCTACAGATACGCAGTATTTT. Protein: CASSLGATDTQYF. Looking up the rest from reference TRBV5-4 and TRBJ2-3 gives the full variable domain: ETGVTQSPTHLIKTRGQQVTLRCSSQSGHNTVSWYQQALGQGPQFIFQYYREEENGRGNFPPRFSGLQFPNYSSELNVNALELDDSALYLCASSLGATDTQYFGPGTRLTVL.

J is TRBJ1-1 and V is TRBV20-1; D not certain. V was cut by 3 bases and J by 8 bases, with 10 bases left in between. The CDR3 contains 11 residues. Germline V CDR1 and CDR2: DFQATT, SNEGSKA (reference sequence). The CDR3 nucleotides read TGCAGTGCTAGGATAACGCGGGAAGCTTTCTTT. Its translation: CSARITREAFF.

This clone was counted a single time. The chain links TRBV19 to TRBJ1-5, with TRBD1 as a possible D gene (5 bases). The CDR3 loop spans 17 amino acids. Between the trimmed V and J ends, which lost 7 bases and 0 bases, there was a span of 19 bases. Germline V gene sequence: CDR1 LNHDA, CDR2 SQIVND (reference sequence). CDR3 residues: CASNSERQGYSNQPQHF. Here the CDR3 DNA reads TGTGCCAGTAATTCAGAACGGCAGGGATATAGCAATCAGCCCCAGCATTTT.

The genes are TRBV19 and TRBJ1-1; 9 nucleotides line up with TRBD1. The CDR3 spans 16 residues. After removal of 3 bases from V and 6 bases from J, the junction contained 11 bases not matched to a gene. Germline CDR1 LNHDA, CDR2 SQIVND (reference sequence). Here the CDR3 reads CASSIPRGQGRPEAFF. Written as DNA, the CDR3 is TGTGCCAGTAGTATCCCCCGGGGACAGGGCCGCCCTGAAGCTTTCTTT.

The chain links TRBV3-1 (or the pseudogene TRBV3-2) to TRBJ1-1; no clear D gene. The V end lost 8 bases, the J end lost 1 base, and 14 bases lay between the germline ends. The CDR3 totals 14 residues. Germline CDR1 reads LGHDT; CDR2 reads YNNKEL (reference sequence). CDR3 nucleotide sequence: TGTGCCAGCCGGGTTGATAATACGAACACTGAAGCTTTCTTT. Its protein is CASRVDNTNTEAFF.

This sequence joins TRBV7-2 and TRBJ2-5; D is possibly TRBD1 (8 bases). Trimming shortened V by 5 bases and J by 4 bases, and 14 bases separated the two germline ends. CDR1 SGHTA and CDR2 FQGNSA come from the germline V gene. There are 14 residues in the CDR3. CDR3 loop: CASSLQGEGETQYF. As DNA, the CDR3 is TGTGCCAGCAGCCTACAGGGGGAGGGAGAGACCCAGTACTTC. The full variable domain, rest sourced from reference TRBV7-2 and TRBJ2-5, is GAGVSQSPSNKVTEKGKDVELRCDPISGHTALYWYRQSLGQGLEFLIYFQGNSAPDKSGLPSDRFSAERTGGSVSTLTIQRTQQEDSAVYLCASSLQGEGETQYFGPGTRLLVL.

V usage is TRBV19 and J usage is TRBJ2-1; 7 positions agree with TRBD1. This CDR3 is built from 12 residues. The V gene's germline CDR1 is LNHDA and CDR2 SQIVND (reference sequence). The J segment lost 7 bases and the V segment lost 7 bases, leaving 4 bases of the junction unmatched. Written as DNA, the CDR3 is TGTGCCAGTACAAGACAGGGAAATGAGCAGTTCTTC. This codes for CASTRQGNEQFF. Filled out from reference TRBV19 and TRBJ2-1, the complete variable domain reads DGGITQSPKYLFRKEGQNVTLSCEQNLNHDAMYWYRQDPGQGLRLIYYSQIVNDFQKGDIAEGYSVSREKKESFPLTVTSAQKNPTAFYLCASTRQGNEQFFGPGTRLTVL.

This sequence joins TRBV19 and TRBJ2-3, with a possible D match to TRBD1 (5 bases). The CDR3 is 16 residues long. V was trimmed by 4 bases and J by 0 bases, leaving 14 bases between them. CDR1 and CDR2 from the germline V gene are LNHDA and SQIVND (reference sequence). CDR3 bases: TGTGCCAGTAGTACAAGACAGCCCTTAAGCACAGATACGCAGTATTTT. Protein: CASSTRQPLSTDTQYF.

The V gene is TRBV7-8, the J gene TRBJ1-2, with 8 bases that match TRBD1. The CDR3 runs 14 residues. Germline CDR1 SGHVS, CDR2 FQNEAQ. The V gene end was trimmed by 4 bases and the J gene end by 1 base; junction bases not matched to a gene: 2. This chain's CDR3 is CASSSGQVNYGYTF. In nucleotides, the CDR3 is TGTGCCAGCAGCTCGGGACAGGTTAACTATGGCTACACCTTC. Supplemented by reference TRBV7-8 and TRBJ1-2, the full variable domain reads GAGVSQSPRYKVAKRGQDVALRCDPISGHVSLFWYQQALGQGPEFLTYFQNEAQLDKSGLPSDRFFAERPEGSVSTLKIQRTQQEDSAVYLCASSSGQVNYGYTFGSGTRLTVV.

The chain joins TRBV24-1 to TRBJ2-6; D gene uncertain. This CDR3 is 15 amino acids long. Looked up from germline, CDR1 is KGHDR and CDR2 is SFDVKD. V lost 4 bases and J lost 1, with 7 bases in between. The CDR3 DNA follows: TGTGCCACCAGTGAATATAGATCTGGGGCCAACGTCCTGACTTTC. Its translation is CATSEYRSGANVLTF.

This rearrangement joins TRBV5-5 to TRBJ1-4, with 7 positions matching TRBD1. Unmatched junction bases numbered 2, after V lost 4 bases and J lost 2 bases. The CDR3 length is 14 residues. The V gene's germline CDR1 is SGHKS and CDR2 YYEKEE (reference sequence). CDR3: CASSPGQTNEKLFF. In DNA, the CDR3 is TGTGCCAGCAGCCCGGGACAGACTAATGAAAAACTGTTTTTT.

This clone has a handful of counts. The V gene is TRBV19, the J gene TRBJ2-7; perhaps TRBD1 as D (6 bases). There are 16 residues in the CDR3. V was pared by 3 bases and J by 3 bases, with 18 bases between. CDR1 and CDR2 (germline): LNHDA, SQIVND (reference sequence). Here the CDR3 reads CASSMLGAGTGYEQYF. CDR3 DNA: TGTGCCAGTAGTATGCTGGGGGCCGGGACGGGCTACGAGCAGTACTTC.

At least ten counts were recorded for this clone. DNA for the CDR3: TGTGCCTCTGCGAATTCTGATGGGGCCAACGTCCTGACTTTC. Translated: CASANSDGANVLTF. The chain couples TRBV10-3 to TRBJ2-6; no clear D. Trimming cost V 11 bases and J 3 bases, with 14 bases left between them. The CDR3 totals 14 residues. Germline CDR1 and CDR2: ENHRY and SYGVKD.

The V call is TRBV25-1, the J call TRBJ2-3, with TRBD2 matching over 8 bases. The ends lost 5 bases at V and 1 base at J; junction bases unmatched: 11. Germline V gives CDR1 MGHDK, CDR2 SYGVNS. The CDR3 has 17 amino acids. This chain's CDR3 is CASSRASGRRGTDTQYF. The CDR3 DNA follows: TGTGCCAGCAGTAGGGCTAGCGGGCGGCGGGGCACAGATACGCAGTATTTT.

This clone was seen only a few times. This CDR3 reads CASSSLAGLGEQYF. For the CDR3, the DNA is TGTGCCAGTAGCTCCCTTGCGGGTTTGGGCGAGCAGTACTTC. This chain connects TRBV19 to TRBJ2-7, with a tentative D call TRBD2 (5 bases). The germline V gene encodes CDR1 LNHDA and CDR2 SQIVND (reference sequence). The CDR3 loop spans 14 amino acids. V gave up 6 bases and J gave up 6 bases, with 18 bases separating them.

This clone was seen a single time. The rearrangement links TRBV2 to TRBJ2-5; D may be TRBD1 (5 bases). Germline V gene lookup returns CDR1 SNHLY and CDR2 FYNNEI. With 7 bases removed from V and 2 bases from J, the gap between germline ends came to 14 bases. This CDR3 has 14 amino acids. The CDR3 loop reads CASTVQGNQETQYF. CDR3 coding DNA: TGTGCCAGCACGGTCCAGGGTAATCAAGAGACCCAGTACTTC.

The chain couples TRBV28 to TRBJ1-6, with D possibly TRBD1 on 5 matching bases. This CDR3 has 13 amino acids. In germline, CDR1 is MDHEN, CDR2 SYDVKM. Trimming took off 6 bases at V and 4 bases at J, with 7 bases between the two ends. The CDR3 DNA reads TGTGCCAGCAGCAAGGGGTATAATTCACCCCTCCACTTT. Its protein is CASSKGYNSPLHF.

This chain joins TRBV24-1 and TRBJ2-1; tentatively, D is TRBD2 (7 bases). The ends were cut back, 6 bases at V and 8 bases at J, with 16 bases in the middle. The CDR3 spans 14 residues. Germline V gene sequence: CDR1 KGHDR, CDR2 SFDVKD. The CDR3 loop reads CATSRRGGTYEQFF. CDR3 sequence (DNA): TGTGCCACCAGTCGGAGGGGGGGAACATATGAGCAGTTCTTC.

Regarding this clone: Other DNA sequences of this sample code for an identical CDR3. The chain joins TRBV19 to TRBJ1-1; 11 positions match TRBD1. V lost 4 bases, J lost 4 bases, and 2 bases stayed unmatched. Germline assignment: CDR1 LNHDA and CDR2 SQIVND (reference sequence). The CDR3 contains 14 residues. The CDR3 sequence is CASSTGTGGTEAFF. CDR3 DNA: TGTGCCAGTAGTACGGGGACAGGGGGCACTGAAGCTTTCTTT. The complete variable domain, with remaining parts taken from reference TRBV19 and TRBJ1-1, reads DGGITQSPKYLFRKEGQNVTLSCEQNLNHDAMYWYRQDPGQGLRLIYYSQIVNDFQKGDIAEGYSVSREKKESFPLTVTSAQKNPTAFYLCASSTGTGGTEAFFGQGTRLTVV.

This clone was seen only once. The genes are TRBV5-1 and TRBJ1-1; TRBD1 aligns across 7 bases. Germline V gene lookup returns CDR1 SGHRS and CDR2 YFSETQ. This CDR3 comprises 14 residues. The J segment lost 4 bases and the V segment lost 2 bases, leaving 5 bases of the junction unmatched. In DNA form, the CDR3 reads TGCGCCAGCAGCTTTGAGGGGGCCGGCACTGAAGCTTTCTTT. This gives the protein CASSFEGAGTEAFF.

The V call is TRBV12-3 or TRBV12-4, the J call TRBJ1-1, with a tentative D call TRBD1 (6 bases). CDR3 length equals 13 residues. Between the trimmed V and J ends, which lost 3 bases and 12 bases, there was a span of 17 bases. The CDR3 loop is CASSFGQSFATFF. The CDR3 DNA follows: TGTGCCAGCAGTTTCGGACAGAGCTTTGCAACTTTCTTT.

The V call is TRBV10-3, the J call TRBJ1-1; possible D gene TRBD1, 6 bases. The CDR3 extends over 15 amino acids. CDR1 and CDR2 (germline): ENHRY, SYGVKD. V dropped 6 bases and J dropped 1 base, with 15 bases sitting between them. The CDR3: CAISFQGPRNTEAFF. DNA for the CDR3: TGTGCCATCAGCTTCCAGGGGCCCCGGAACACTGAAGCTTTCTTT.

The rearrangement links TRBV28 to TRBJ1-4, with unresolved D. The CDR3 has 12 amino acids. Germline V CDR1 and CDR2: MDHEN, SYDVKM. V was pared by 10 bases and J by 8 bases, with 14 bases between. In DNA form, the CDR3 reads TGTGCCACCAACGTGGGGAGAGAAAAACTGTTTTTT. Its translation: CATNVGREKLFF.

This clone was seen more than once but under ten times. This chain connects TRBV7-9 to TRBJ1-2; 7 positions match TRBD1. With V trimmed by 2 bases and J by 8 bases, 8 bases remained unmatched. The germline gives CDR1 SEHNR, CDR2 FQNEAQ (reference sequence). This CDR3 region has 14 residues. Written as DNA, the CDR3 is TGTGCCAGCAGCTTAAGGGGGCTGGGAGGAGGCTACACCTTC. This codes for CASSLRGLGGGYTF.

The chain carries TRBV2 and TRBJ2-7; D not resolved. The CDR3 has 13 residues. The ends were cut back, 7 bases at V and 0 bases at J, with 10 bases in the middle. CDR1 SNHLY and CDR2 FYNNEI come from the germline V gene. The DNA of the CDR3 is TGTGCCAGCAATGACGGGTTCTCCTACGAGCAGTACTTC. It yields the protein CASNDGFSYEQYF. The whole variable domain, remainder taken from reference TRBV2 and TRBJ2-7, is EPEVTQTPSHQVTQMGQEVILRCVPISNHLYFYWYRQILGQKVEFLVSFYNNEISEKSEIFDDQFSVERPDGSNFTLKIRSTKLEDSAMYFCASNDGFSYEQYFGPGTRLTVT.

The CDR3, as DNA: TGTGCCAGCAGCTTAGCCGGGGTCGGCTATGGCTACACCTTC. This sequence encodes CASSLAGVGYGYTF. The chain is built from TRBV7-2 and TRBJ1-2; D gene uncertain. CDR1 is SGHTA, CDR2 FQGNSA, per germline. The CDR3 loop spans 14 amino acids. The V end lost 0 bases, the J end lost 4 bases, and 9 bases lay between the germline ends.

The CDR3 loop is CASSQGQGVEQYF. CDR3 coding DNA: TGTGCCAGCAGCCAGGGTCAGGGCGTCGAGCAGTACTTC. The chain is built from TRBV14 and TRBJ2-7, with a weak D call TRBD1 (5 bases). V was shortened by 3 bases and J by 6 bases, with 12 bases between the two germline ends. The germline V gene encodes CDR1 SGHDN and CDR2 FVKESK. The CDR3 spans 13 residues.